Below are 27 T cell receptor beta chains sequenced from a single sample in a study of response to subunit inactivated influenza vaccine. One entry per CDR3 protein results from TCRdb running MiXCR on the RT-PCR reads. This sample carries about half a million distinct CDR3 sequences, 9.5% to 13% of them seen once, and the ten largest clones take approximately 12%. Sequencing was performed on PBMCs from blood, taken about 6 weeks after vaccination. The origin of the receptors is a man over 45 who received an inactivated influenza vaccine.

This clonotype was seen a handful of times. This chain uses TRBV18 with TRBJ2-3; the D is unclear. The CDR3 totals 16 residues. Germline lookup yields CDR1 KGHSH and CDR2 LQKENI. V was shortened by 3 bases and J by 2 bases, with 15 bases between the two germline ends. The CDR3 region has the DNA TGTGCCAGCTCACCGAGGCAAGTAGCAGTCACAGATACGCAGTATTTT. It is translated as CASSPRQVAVTDTQYF.

This clonotype occurred a few times. The chain employs TRBV5-1 and TRBJ2-3, with D perhaps given as TRBD1 or TRBD2 (6 bases each). Germline CDR1 is SGHRS and CDR2 is YFSETQ. This CDR3 comprises 15 residues. V gave up 3 bases and J gave up 5 bases, with 16 bases separating them. The CDR3 loop is CASSSGAGGVDTQYF. In nucleotides, the CDR3 is TGCGCCAGCAGCTCAGGGGCCGGCGGGGTAGATACGCAGTATTTT. The full variable domain, rest sourced from reference TRBV5-1 and TRBJ2-3, is KAGVTQTPRYLIKTRGQQVTLSCSPISGHRSVSWYQQTPGQGLQFLFEYFSETQRNKGNFPGRFSGRQFSNSRSEMNVSTLELGDSALYLCASSSGAGGVDTQYFGPGTRLTVL.

This clonotype has more than one count but fewer than ten. This chain joins TRBV27 and TRBJ2-5, with 9 nucleotides matching TRBD2. Germline V CDR1 and CDR2: MNHEY, SMNVEV (reference sequence). The CDR3 consists of 14 residues. The V gene end was trimmed by 5 bases and the J gene end by 5 bases; junction bases not matched to a gene: 6. CDR3 protein: CASSTLSGSETQYF. The CDR3 DNA follows: TGTGCCAGCAGTACCCTTAGCGGGAGTGAGACCCAGTACTTC.

This clonotype showed up just a few times. The genes are TRBV5-5 and TRBJ1-5; the match to TRBD1 covers 9 bases. The CDR3 runs to 15 residues. Trimming cost V 4 bases and J 5 bases; bases outside gene matches: 7. CDR1 is SGHKS and CDR2 is YYEKEE in the germline V gene (reference sequence). The DNA for the CDR3 is TGTGCCAGCAGCCGCGAGACAGGGGGTTATCAGCCCCAGCATTTT. Its translation: CASSRETGGYQPQHF. Filled out from reference TRBV5-5 and TRBJ1-5, the complete variable domain reads DAGVTQSPTHLIKTRGQQVTLRCSPISGHKSVSWYQQVLGQGPQFIFQYYEKEERGRGNFPDRFSARQFPNYSSELNVNALLLGDSALYLCASSRETGGYQPQHFGDGTRLSIL.

V usage is TRBV7-2 and J usage is TRBJ2-5; D is unresolved. Germline assignment: CDR1 SGHTA and CDR2 FQGNSA. This CDR3 is built from 15 residues. V was cut by 2 bases and J by 0 bases, with 10 bases left in between. In DNA, the CDR3 is TGTGCCAGCAGCTTAAACAGAGGTTACCAAGAGACCCAGTACTTC. Amino acids: CASSLNRGYQETQYF.

In this sample, this clonotype turned up many times. The CDR3: CSAWEGDTGELFF. CDR3 in DNA: TGCAGCGCCTGGGAGGGAGACACCGGGGAGCTGTTTTTT. The chain employs TRBV29-1 and TRBJ2-2; 7 positions agree with TRBD2. The CDR3 has 13 amino acids. The ends lost 7 bases at V and 3 bases at J; junction bases unmatched: 5. Germline-derived CDR1 and CDR2 are SQVTM and ANQGSEA.

J is TRBJ1-3 and V is TRBV10-3; D not certain. V lost 7 bases to trimming and J lost 0 bases, with 13 bases between them. The CDR3 loop spans 15 amino acids. Germline CDR1 is ENHRY and CDR2 is SYGVKD. The CDR3 protein is CAINGDPSSGNTIYF. The CDR3 DNA is TGTGCCATCAATGGGGATCCGAGCTCTGGAAACACCATATATTTT.

In its sample, this clonotype was seen a few times. J is TRBJ2-2 and V is TRBV29-1; D is possibly TRBD1 (6 bases). The CDR3 is made up of 12 amino acids. With 7 bases removed from V and 5 bases from J, the gap between germline ends came to 11 bases. Germline assignment: CDR1 SQVTM and CDR2 ANQGSEA. The DNA of the CDR3 is TGCAGCGGCGACCAGGGGACCGGGGAGCTGTTTTTT. Translating it yields CSGDQGTGELFF.

This clonotype was seen repeatedly, ten times or more. The chain carries TRBV7-2 and TRBJ2-3, with D hard to call. The CDR3 runs to 16 residues. From germline, CDR1 is SGHTA and CDR2 FQGNSA. V was shortened by 4 bases and J by 2 bases, with 16 bases between the two germline ends. CDR3 in amino acids: CASSYYPRPPTDTQYF. For the CDR3, the DNA is TGTGCCAGCAGCTACTACCCCAGACCGCCCACAGATACGCAGTATTTT.

This clonotype was found a few times. This rearrangement joins TRBV27 to TRBJ2-1; D may be TRBD2 (6 bases). The CDR3 length is 13 residues. Trimming took off 6 bases at V and 7 bases at J, with 13 bases between the two ends. Germline loops: CDR1 MNHEY, CDR2 SMNVEV (reference sequence). In nucleotides, the CDR3 is TGTGCCAGCAGGCTTCTTAGCGGAAATGAGCAGTTCTTC. Translated: CASRLLSGNEQFF.

This chain uses TRBV3-1 with TRBJ2-5; D perhaps matches TRBD2 (6 bases). Germline loops: CDR1 LGHDT, CDR2 YNNKEL (reference sequence). CDR3 length: 13 amino acids. V lost 6 bases to trimming and J lost 0 bases, with 8 bases between them. The CDR3 sequence: CASSQRDQETQYF. The DNA of the CDR3 is TGTGCCAGCAGTCAGCGGGACCAAGAGACCCAGTACTTC.

There are many counts of this clonotype. This rearrangement joins TRBV6-2 or TRBV6-3 to TRBJ2-5, with D maybe TRBD1 (6 bases). Trimming cost V 5 bases and J 3 bases, with 10 bases left between them. This CDR3 has 13 amino acids. Germline V gives CDR1 MNHEY, CDR2 SVGEGT. The CDR3: CASSPRDKETQYF. Here the CDR3 DNA reads TGTGCCAGCAGTCCGAGGGACAAAGAGACCCAGTACTTC.

This clonotype was detected only a few times. The J gene is TRBJ1-6, the V gene TRBV3-1; TRBD1 agrees at 7 bases. With 2 bases clipped from V and 10 bases from J, the junction kept 8 bases outside the gene matches. The CDR3 runs to 15 residues. CDR1 is LGHDT, CDR2 YNNKEL, per germline (reference sequence). The CDR3 DNA reads as TGTGCCAGCAGCCAATCACAGGGGTCACGGTCACCCCTCCACTTT. Translating gives CASSQSQGSRSPLHF. Looking up the rest from reference TRBV3-1 and TRBJ1-6 gives the full variable domain: DTAVSQTPKYLVTQMGNDKSIKCEQNLGHDTMYWYKQDSKKFLKIMFSYNNKELIINETVPNRFSPKSPDKAHLNLHINSLELGDSAVYFCASSQSQGSRSPLHFGNGTRLTVT.

The chain joins TRBV7-9 to TRBJ2-5, with D unclear. The CDR3 length is 11 residues. Trimming removed 5 bases at V and 10 bases at J, with 11 bases between. Germline V gene data show CDR1 as SEHNR and CDR2 as FQNEAQ (reference sequence). In DNA, the CDR3 is TGTGCCAGCAGCAAGGATCGAGACCAGTACTTC. Translated, it gives CASSKDRDQYF.

The CDR3 region is CASSLDQTVTQYF. CDR3 bases: TGTGCCAGCAGTTTAGACCAGACAGTGACGCAGTATTTT. The chain has TRBV12-3 or TRBV12-4 and TRBJ2-3; tentative D call: TRBD1 (5 bases). V lost 1 base and J 9 bases, leaving 11 bases between the germline ends. The CDR3 runs to 13 residues.

The genes are TRBV29-1 and TRBJ1-1, with D possibly being TRBD1 (6 bases). V was trimmed by 5 bases and J by 5 bases, leaving 21 bases between them. Germline CDR1 reads SQVTM; CDR2 reads ANQGSEA. The CDR3 has 15 residues. CDR3 residues: CSVSLNTGRLTEAFF. Written as DNA, the CDR3 is TGCAGCGTTTCTCTAAATACAGGGAGGTTAACTGAAGCTTTCTTT.

This clonotype showed up just a few times. In nucleotides, the CDR3 is TGTGCCAGCAGCCAAGTCCGGCTAGCGAGGGACAATGAGCAGTTCTTC. Protein product: CASSQVRLARDNEQFF. This chain connects TRBV14 to TRBJ2-1; D is possibly TRBD2 (6 bases). The ends were cut back, 1 base at V and 5 bases at J, with 15 bases in the middle. There are 16 residues in the CDR3. In germline, CDR1 is SGHDN, CDR2 FVKESK.

The sample holds many counts of this clonotype. The V and J genes are TRBV25-1 and TRBJ2-7; 12 nucleotides line up with TRBD1. This CDR3 is 15 amino acids long. Germline lookup yields CDR1 MGHDK and CDR2 SYGVNS. V was clipped by 6 bases and J by 3 bases; unmatched bases: 6. The CDR3 reads CASSAGQGAIYEQYF. CDR3 coding DNA: TGTGCCAGCAGCGCGGGACAGGGGGCGATCTACGAGCAGTACTTC.

In its sample, this clonotype was seen a few times. The chain employs TRBV25-1 and TRBJ2-7; 7 positions agree with TRBD2. The trim removed 6 bases at V and 0 bases at J, leaving 8 bases unmatched. The CDR3 sequence is 15 residues long. Per germline, CDR1 MGHDK and CDR2 SYGVNS. CDR3: CASSDAGGSSYEQYF. The CDR3 nucleotides are TGTGCCAGCAGCGATGCGGGCGGGAGCTCCTACGAGCAGTACTTC.

This clonotype was observed a few times. The CDR3 sequence is CASSRAESSYNSPLHF. Here the CDR3 DNA reads TGTGCCAGCAGTCGTGCTGAGAGCTCCTATAATTCACCCCTCCACTTT. The rearrangement uses TRBV14 and TRBJ1-6, with D uncertain. The V end was cut by 6 bases, the J end by 0 bases, with 12 bases between. The CDR3 is made up of 16 amino acids. CDR1 and CDR2 from the germline V gene are SGHDN and FVKESK.

The chain combines TRBV27 with TRBJ2-3; 7 bases are shared with TRBD2. CDR3 length equals 15 residues. The ends lost 3 bases at V and 1 base at J; junction bases unmatched: 4. Looked up from germline, CDR1 is MNHEY and CDR2 is SMNVEV (reference sequence). This CDR3 reads CASSFIAGGTDTQYF. The CDR3 nucleotides are TGTGCCAGCAGTTTTATTGCGGGGGGCACAGATACGCAGTATTTT.

This clonotype appeared once. This chain connects TRBV3-1 to TRBJ1-1; D remains ambiguous. The CDR3 contains 14 residues. The germline V and J ends were trimmed by 3 bases and 9 bases, with 17 bases remaining between them. The V gene's germline CDR1 is LGHDT and CDR2 YNNKEL (reference sequence). CDR3 region: CASSQPGIAAQAFF. DNA for the CDR3: TGTGCCAGCAGCCAGCCCGGGATAGCGGCTCAAGCTTTCTTT.

The chain uses TRBV20-1 and TRBJ1-4; a possible D gene is TRBD1 (6 bases). Germline assignment: CDR1 DFQATT and CDR2 SNEGSKA (reference sequence). The CDR3 has 14 residues. The V end lost 4 bases, the J end lost 7 bases, and 16 bases lay between the germline ends. The CDR3 protein is CSATPGGLVEKLFF. The CDR3, as DNA: TGCAGTGCTACCCCCGGGGGGCTAGTTGAAAAACTGTTTTTT.

V is TRBV18 and J is TRBJ2-3; D not resolved. CDR1 KGHSH and CDR2 LQKENI come from the germline V gene. This CDR3 is 14 amino acids long. V gave up 2 bases and J gave up 4 bases, with 10 bases separating them. CDR3 coding DNA: TGTGCCAGCTCACCATCGGCGGTGGCAGATACGCAGTATTTT. Protein product: CASSPSAVADTQYF.

V gene TRBV7-2 combines with J gene TRBJ2-4, with TRBD2 identical over 11 bases. There are 15 residues in the CDR3. The V gene end was trimmed by 5 bases and the J gene end by 9 bases; junction bases not matched to a gene: 9. Germline V gene lookup returns CDR1 SGHTA and CDR2 FQGNSA. CDR3 coding DNA: TGTGCCAGCAGCATGCTAGCGGGGGGCCGGGGCATTCAGTACTTC. Translated: CASSMLAGGRGIQYF.

This clonotype was seen ten or more times. The chain employs TRBV7-9 and TRBJ2-3; D gene unclear. CDR3 length equals 17 residues. CDR1 and CDR2 (germline): SEHNR, FQNEAQ (reference sequence). V was clipped by 4 bases and J by 2 bases, with 19 bases between them. The CDR3 reads CASSSRRPPTSTDTQYF. CDR3 bases: TGTGCCAGCAGCTCCAGGCGGCCGCCCACCTCCACAGATACGCAGTATTTT. The entire variable domain, with the rest obtained from reference TRBV7-9 and TRBJ2-3, is as follows: DTGVSQNPRHKITKRGQNVTFRCDPISEHNRLYWYRQTLGQGPEFLTYFQNEAQLEKSRLLSDRFSAERPKGSFSTLEIQRTEQGDSAMYLCASSSRRPPTSTDTQYFGPGTRLTVL.

This chain joins TRBV9 and TRBJ2-7; D possibly corresponds to TRBD1 (6 bases). This CDR3 is 15 amino acids long. Germline lookup yields CDR1 SGDLS and CDR2 YYNGEE. With 4 bases removed from V and 5 bases from J, the gap between germline ends came to 19 bases. Here the CDR3 DNA reads TGTGCCAGCAGCCCGTACTTACAGGGCCCGGACGAGCAGTACTTC. It codes for CASSPYLQGPDEQYF.